Shown below are 17 T cell receptor beta chains from a single sample sequenced in a study of T-cell reconstitution after alpha-beta-depleted transplantation in children. This sample's TCRbeta library carried unique molecular identifier barcodes. TCRdb re-derived calls from the PCR reads in MiXCR, one entry per CDR3 protein. Here the sample spans about 600,000 distinct CDR3 sequences, around 23% being singletons. The specimen was PBMCs, mostly from graft donor cells, collected 360 days after TCRalphabeta/CD19-depleted stem cell transplant. The receptors stem from a boy less than two years old who had a stem cell transplant for acute myeloid leukemia, so the T cells may come from the graft donor.

This clonotype was counted only a few times. The gene calls are TRBV20-1 and TRBJ2-1, with D perhaps TRBD2 (5 bases). Germline CDR1 is DFQATT and CDR2 is SNEGSKA (reference sequence). Trimming cost V 6 bases and J 0 bases, with 12 bases left between them. The CDR3 is made up of 14 amino acids. The CDR3 DNA sequence: TGCAGTGCGGAACCACGGGGCTCCTACAATGAGCAGTTCTTC. It translates to CSAEPRGSYNEQFF.

This clonotype was seen only a few times. The CDR3 reads CASSSGPGDYEQYF. The CDR3 DNA sequence: TGTGCCAGCAGCTCCGGCCCTGGGGACTACGAGCAGTACTTC. J is TRBJ2-7 and V is TRBV13, with D hard to call. The CDR3 contains 14 residues. Germline assignment: CDR1 PRHDT and CDR2 FYEKMQ (reference sequence). V was trimmed by 4 bases and J by 3 bases, leaving 13 bases between them.

This clonotype was observed a few times. The chain couples TRBV5-1 to TRBJ2-1; 12 bases are shared with TRBD2. The CDR3 loop spans 17 amino acids. After removal of 4 bases from V and 7 bases from J, the junction contained 12 bases not matched to a gene. Germline V CDR1 and CDR2: SGHRS, YFSETQ. The CDR3 region is CASSRRGSSGGENEQFF. The DNA for the CDR3 is TGCGCCAGCAGCCGCCGGGGTTCTAGCGGGGGGGAGAATGAGCAGTTCTTC.

This chain connects TRBV20-1 to TRBJ2-5, with 7 bases lining up with TRBD1. J lost 7 bases, V lost 5 bases, and 10 bases had no gene match. Germline assignment: CDR1 DFQATT and CDR2 SNEGSKA (reference sequence). The CDR3 has 13 amino acids. CDR3 DNA: TGCAGTGCTCCCGGACAGGCCGGAGGGACCCAGTACTTC. It translates to CSAPGQAGGTQYF.

This clonotype was detected a few times. The V call is TRBV20-1, the J call TRBJ2-1, with 14 bases matching TRBD2. CDR3 size: 16 residues. V lost 3 bases and J lost 5; bases outside the gene matches: 6. Germline loops: CDR1 DFQATT, CDR2 SNEGSKA (reference sequence). The CDR3 spells CSARVPGLAGDNEQFF. The CDR3 DNA reads as TGCAGTGCTAGGGTTCCGGGACTAGCGGGGGACAATGAGCAGTTCTTC.

This clonotype has ten or more counts. V is TRBV29-1 and J is TRBJ2-7; D possibly uses TRBD1 or TRBD2 (5 bases each). CDR1 is SQVTM, CDR2 ANQGSEA, per germline. This CDR3 has 14 residues. Trimming took off 6 bases at V and 0 bases at J, with 15 bases between the two ends. The CDR3 region is CSVGDGVSSYEQYF. The CDR3 nucleotides read TGCAGCGTGGGGGATGGGGTTAGCTCCTACGAGCAGTACTTC.

In this sample, this clonotype turned up a few times. This chain joins TRBV6-1 and TRBJ2-1; the match to TRBD1 covers 7 bases. Germline CDR1 and CDR2: MNHNS and SASEGT. CDR3 length: 12 amino acids. The ends lost 9 bases at V and 9 bases at J; junction bases unmatched: 8. The CDR3 nucleotides read TGTGCCAGTAGCACAGGGGACCGTGAGCAGTTCTTC. The encoded protein is CASSTGDREQFF.

The table lists this clonotype with a count of one. The chain employs TRBV4-2 and TRBJ2-3; 9 nucleotides line up with TRBD2. The ends lost 4 bases at V and 6 bases at J; junction bases unmatched: 17. Germline values: CDR1 LGHNA, CDR2 YNFKEQ. This CDR3 spans 18 amino acids. The CDR3 DNA sequence: TGTGCCAGCAGCCTCTATTCAATAGCGGGGGCCCGACAGGATACGCAGTATTTT. Translation: CASSLYSIAGARQDTQYF.

V gene TRBV20-1 combines with J gene TRBJ2-1; TRBD2 matches at 9 bases. The V gene end was trimmed by 2 bases and the J gene end by 8 bases; junction bases not matched to a gene: 10. The CDR3 runs 15 residues. CDR1 and CDR2 from the germline V gene are DFQATT and SNEGSKA (reference sequence). The CDR3 reads CSARHGAGGLYEQFF. CDR3 DNA sequence: TGCAGTGCTAGACATGGGGCGGGGGGGCTGTATGAGCAGTTCTTC.

At least ten counts were recorded for this clonotype. An end of the junction differs from the germline gene, which may be a read error. This CDR3 is CASSLTSGGQETQYF. For the CDR3, the DNA is TGTGCCAGCAGCTTGACTAGCGGGGGCCAAGAGACCCAGTACTTC. The chain combines TRBV5-1 with TRBJ2-5, with TRBD2 identical over 12 bases. The CDR3 is 15 residues long. Germline assignment: CDR1 SGHRS and CDR2 YFSETQ.

There are many counts of this clonotype. V is TRBV15 and J is TRBJ2-5; the match to TRBD2 covers 11 bases. This CDR3 spans 15 amino acids. V lost 4 bases, J lost 5 bases, and 6 bases stayed unmatched. Germline lookup yields CDR1 LNHNV and CDR2 YYDKDF (reference sequence). CDR3 sequence reads: CATSNSLAGVETQYF. For the CDR3, the DNA is TGTGCCACCAGCAACTCACTAGCGGGGGTGGAGACCCAGTACTTC.

V gene TRBV20-1 combines with J gene TRBJ2-1, with TRBD2 matching over 12 bases. The CDR3 has 16 amino acids. The V gene end was trimmed by 1 base and the J gene end by 7 bases; junction bases not matched to a gene: 8. Germline V lookup: CDR1 DFQATT, CDR2 SNEGSKA (reference sequence). The CDR3 loop reads CSARGSSGGAMNEQFF. CDR3 nucleotides: TGCAGTGCTAGAGGGTCTAGCGGGGGGGCTATGAATGAGCAGTTCTTC.

This clonotype has more than one count but fewer than ten. J is TRBJ1-2 and V is TRBV6-5; 10 positions match TRBD1. CDR3 length equals 15 residues. Germline lookup yields CDR1 MNHEY and CDR2 SVGAGI. V shed 4 bases and J 5 bases; nucleotides not matched to a gene: 7. The CDR3 DNA reads as TGTGCCAGCAGTTCAGGACAGGGGGGAAATTATGGCTACACCTTC. Translating it yields CASSSGQGGNYGYTF.

The V and J genes are TRBV20-1 and TRBJ2-1; 8 bases line up with TRBD2. The CDR3 contains 14 residues. V gave up 4 bases and J gave up 2 bases; unmatched junction bases: 4. Germline CDR1 reads DFQATT; CDR2 reads SNEGSKA (reference sequence). The CDR3: CSAKTGLAYNEQFF. For the CDR3, the DNA is TGCAGTGCTAAGACGGGACTAGCCTACAATGAGCAGTTCTTC.

V usage is TRBV5-1 and J usage is TRBJ2-3; D is undetermined. The germline V gene encodes CDR1 SGHRS and CDR2 YFSETQ. The CDR3 loop spans 12 amino acids. V lost 5 bases and J lost 4, with 8 bases in between. The CDR3 region has the DNA TGCGCCAGCAGTATTTCTCCAGATACGCAGTATTTT. Translation: CASSISPDTQYF.

The rearrangement joins TRBV3-1 to TRBJ2-2; 8 bases are shared with TRBD1. V lost 3 bases, J lost 7 bases, and 13 bases stayed unmatched. This CDR3 spans 17 amino acids. Per the germline V gene, CDR1 is LGHDT and CDR2 is YNNKEL (reference sequence). The CDR3 DNA sequence: TGTGCCAGCAGCCATCAGCCCGGGCAGGGGGCGAACGGGGAGCTGTTTTTT. Amino acid sequence: CASSHQPGQGANGELFF.

This clonotype was seen more than once but under ten times. V is TRBV4-3 and J is TRBJ2-5; 10 bases are shared with TRBD1. The CDR3 has 17 amino acids. V was clipped by 1 base and J by 4 bases; unmatched bases: 9. Looked up from germline, CDR1 is LGHNA and CDR2 is YSLEER. Written as DNA, the CDR3 is TGCGCCAGCAGCCAAGGCCTAGGGACAGGGGATCGAGAGACCCAGTACTTC. Its translation: CASSQGLGTGDRETQYF.